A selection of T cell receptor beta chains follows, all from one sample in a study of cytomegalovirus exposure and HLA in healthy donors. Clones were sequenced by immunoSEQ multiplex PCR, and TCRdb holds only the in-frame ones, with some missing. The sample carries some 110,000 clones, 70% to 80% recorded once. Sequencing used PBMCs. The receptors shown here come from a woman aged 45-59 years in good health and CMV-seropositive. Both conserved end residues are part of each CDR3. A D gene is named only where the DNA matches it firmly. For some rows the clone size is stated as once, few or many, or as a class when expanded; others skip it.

CDR3nt: TGTGCTAGTGGTTTGGTAAGTCAGGTGGACGAGCAGTACTTC
CDR3aa: CASGLVSQVDEQYF
j_gene: TRBJ2-7
abundance: -
v_gene: TRBV12-5
d_gene: -

CDR3nt: TGTGCCAGCAGCCACAGATCCGGGACAGGGGGTACCGGGGAGCTGTTTTTT
CDR3aa: CASSHRSGTGGTGELFF
j_gene: TRBJ2-2
abundance: -
v_gene: TRBV4-2
d_gene: TRBD1

CDR3nt: TGTGCCAGCAGGGAGGGACAGGGGAACACTGAAGCTTTCTTT
CDR3aa: CASREGQGNTEAFF
j_gene: TRBJ1-1
abundance: -
v_gene: TRBV2
d_gene: TRBD1

CDR3nt: TGTGCCTGGAGCAGGGGGGACCAAGAGACCCAGTACTTC
CDR3aa: CAWSRGDQETQYF
j_gene: TRBJ2-5
abundance: -
v_gene: TRBV30
d_gene: -

CDR3nt: TGTGCCAGCAGCTCAAGCCACACTGAAGCTTTCTTT
CDR3aa: CASSSSHTEAFF
j_gene: TRBJ1-1
abundance: -
v_gene: TRBV7-2
d_gene: -

CDR3nt: TGTGCCAGCAACGAACGGGATAGTGGCACAGATACGCAGTATTTT
CDR3aa: CASNERDSGTDTQYF
j_gene: TRBJ2-3
abundance: -
v_gene: TRBV7-9
d_gene: -

CDR3nt: TGTGCCAGCAGCTTAATCGCGCAAGATCAAGAGACCCAGTACTTC
CDR3aa: CASSLIAQDQETQYF
j_gene: TRBJ2-5
abundance: -
v_gene: TRBV7-2
d_gene: -

CDR3nt: TGTGCCAGCACCTCAGGGTGGGAAACTGAAGCTTTCTTT
CDR3aa: CASTSGWETEAFF
j_gene: TRBJ1-1
abundance: -
v_gene: TRBV4-2
d_gene: -

CDR3nt: TGTGCCAGCAGCGTAGGACAGGGTCTCGGGGCAGATACGCAGTATTTT
CDR3aa: CASSVGQGLGADTQYF
j_gene: TRBJ2-3
abundance: -
v_gene: TRBV9
d_gene: TRBD1

CDR3nt: TGTGCCAGCAACAAACGGACAGATTTAATGAACACTGAAGCTTTCTTT
CDR3aa: CASNKRTDLMNTEAFF
j_gene: TRBJ1-1
abundance: -
v_gene: TRBV11-2
d_gene: -

CDR3nt: TGTGCCAGCAGCTTAGGACCGGGACAGGGCGGCACTGAAGCTTTCTTT
CDR3aa: CASSLGPGQGGTEAFF
j_gene: TRBJ1-1
abundance: -
v_gene: TRBV13
d_gene: TRBD1

CDR3nt: TGTGCCAGCAGCTCCCGGGGGCGGGAGCAGTCCAATGAGCAGTTCTTC
CDR3aa: CASSSRGREQSNEQFF
j_gene: TRBJ2-1
abundance: -
v_gene: TRBV7-2
d_gene: -

CDR3nt: TGCAGCGTTGACGACAGGGTCGATGGCTACACCTTC
CDR3aa: CSVDDRVDGYTF
j_gene: TRBJ1-2
abundance: -
v_gene: TRBV29-1
d_gene: TRBD1

CDR3nt: TGTGCCTGGGTACAGGGGACTGGAAACACCATATATTTT
CDR3aa: CAWVQGTGNTIYF
j_gene: TRBJ1-3
abundance: -
v_gene: TRBV30
d_gene: TRBD1

CDR3nt: TGTGCCAGCTCAGCGGACAGGGCGACGACTGAAGCTTTCTTT
CDR3aa: CASSADRATTEAFF
j_gene: TRBJ1-1
abundance: few
v_gene: TRBV18
d_gene: TRBD1

CDR3nt: TGTGCCAGTAGTAGGGGAGGGACATTCGGGGAGACCCAGTACTTC
CDR3aa: CASSRGGTFGETQYF
j_gene: TRBJ2-5
abundance: -
v_gene: TRBV19
d_gene: -

CDR3nt: TGTGCCAGCAGCCCTACGAGCGGGAGGTCCCTACTTCGTGAGCAGTACTTC
CDR3aa: CASSPTSGRSLLREQYF
j_gene: TRBJ2-5
abundance: -
v_gene: TRBV7-2
d_gene: TRBD2

CDR3nt: TGTGCCAGCAGTCCCCTCAGTAACCCCGGGGCCTACGAGCAGTACTTC
CDR3aa: CASSPLSNPGAYEQYF
j_gene: TRBJ2-7
abundance: once
v_gene: TRBV27
d_gene: -

CDR3nt: TGTGCCAGCAGCCCCCGGACAGGGGGGACGACTGAAGCTTTCTTT
CDR3aa: CASSPRTGGTTEAFF
j_gene: TRBJ1-1
abundance: -
v_gene: TRBV9
d_gene: TRBD1

CDR3nt: TGTGCCAGCACAAGGGTGGATCGGGGGAACACTGAAGCTTTCTTT
CDR3aa: CASTRVDRGNTEAFF
j_gene: TRBJ1-1
abundance: -
v_gene: TRBV7-9
d_gene: -

CDR3nt: TGCAGCGTTGAAAGGAAGGGAGGTAATGAAAAACTGTTTTTT
CDR3aa: CSVERKGGNEKLFF
j_gene: TRBJ1-4
abundance: -
v_gene: TRBV29-1
d_gene: -

CDR3nt: TGTGCCAGCAGCTTAGGGACAGGGGTTTACGACGAGCAGTACTTC
CDR3aa: CASSLGTGVYDEQYF
j_gene: TRBJ2-7
abundance: -
v_gene: TRBV5-6
d_gene: TRBD1

CDR3nt: TGCGCCAGCAACCGAAAATACCAGGGGTTGGACAATGAGCAGTTCTTC
CDR3aa: CASNRKYQGLDNEQFF
j_gene: TRBJ2-1
abundance: -
v_gene: TRBV5-1
d_gene: -

CDR3nt: TGTGCTACAACCAGGTTGAGCTCCTACGAGCAGTACTTC
CDR3aa: CATTRLSSYEQYF
j_gene: TRBJ2-7
abundance: few
v_gene: TRBV28
d_gene: -

CDR3nt: TGTGCCAGCAGCTCCCCCAGCCAAGAGACCCAGTACTTC
CDR3aa: CASSSPSQETQYF
j_gene: TRBJ2-5
abundance: -
v_gene: TRBV7-2
d_gene: -

CDR3nt: TGTGCCAGCAGCATTAGGGGTGGAGAGACCCAGTACTTC
CDR3aa: CASSIRGGETQYF
j_gene: TRBJ2-5
abundance: once
v_gene: TRBV11-2
d_gene: -

CDR3nt: TGTGCCAGCCGAGGGACAGGGGGCGACTACACTGAAGCTTTCTTT
CDR3aa: CASRGTGGDYTEAFF
j_gene: TRBJ1-1
abundance: few
v_gene: TRBV18
d_gene: TRBD1

CDR3nt: TGTGCCAGCAGCTTAGGAGCGGGGAACACTGAAGCTTTCTTT
CDR3aa: CASSLGAGNTEAFF
j_gene: TRBJ1-1
abundance: -
v_gene: TRBV7-9
d_gene: -

CDR3nt: TGTGCCAGTAGTATTGACAGGGACACTGAAGCTTTCTTT
CDR3aa: CASSIDRDTEAFF
j_gene: TRBJ1-1
abundance: once
v_gene: TRBV19
d_gene: TRBD1

CDR3nt: TGCGCCAGCAGCCAAGCTGTGACTAGCGGTTACACAGATACGCAGTATTTT
CDR3aa: CASSQAVTSGYTDTQYF
j_gene: TRBJ2-3
abundance: once
v_gene: TRBV4-3
d_gene: TRBD2

CDR3nt: TGTGCCAGCAGCTCCTCAGTCACTAATGAAAAACTGTTTTTT
CDR3aa: CASSSSVTNEKLFF
j_gene: TRBJ1-4
abundance: -
v_gene: TRBV11-2
d_gene: -

CDR3nt: TGTGCCAGCAGTTCGGGACAGGGAGGTTATGGCTACACCTTC
CDR3aa: CASSSGQGGYGYTF
j_gene: TRBJ1-2
abundance: -
v_gene: TRBV28
d_gene: TRBD1

CDR3nt: TGCGCCAGCGGCATACTAGCGGGGGGGGTTAATGAGCAGTTCTTC
CDR3aa: CASGILAGGVNEQFF
j_gene: TRBJ2-1
abundance: -
v_gene: TRBV5-1
d_gene: TRBD2

CDR3nt: TGTGCCAGCAGTCCAGGGACAGCAGATACGCAGTATTTT
CDR3aa: CASSPGTADTQYF
j_gene: TRBJ2-3
abundance: few
v_gene: TRBV2
d_gene: TRBD1

CDR3nt: TGTGCCAGCAGTGACCCTGGGGGGATGGTCAATGAGCAGTTCTTC
CDR3aa: CASSDPGGMVNEQFF
j_gene: TRBJ2-1
abundance: -
v_gene: TRBV6-1
d_gene: -

CDR3nt: TGTGCCAGCAGCCGCTCCCGGGTGAACTATGGCTACACCTTC
CDR3aa: CASSRSRVNYGYTF
j_gene: TRBJ1-2
abundance: -
v_gene: TRBV7-2
d_gene: -

CDR3nt: TGTGCCAGCAGCCCTGACAGGGCCCACGAGCAGTACTTC
CDR3aa: CASSPDRAHEQYF
j_gene: TRBJ2-7
abundance: -
v_gene: TRBV5-8
d_gene: TRBD1

CDR3nt: TGCGCCAGCAGCCGTCAGCCGGGACAGAATTTTGAAGCTTTCTTT
CDR3aa: CASSRQPGQNFEAFF
j_gene: TRBJ1-1
abundance: -
v_gene: TRBV4-1
d_gene: TRBD1

CDR3nt: TGTGCCAGCAGCTCGCCGATTAGGACAAGCTATAATTCACCCCTCCACTTT
CDR3aa: CASSSPIRTSYNSPLHF
j_gene: TRBJ1-6
abundance: -
v_gene: TRBV5-8
d_gene: -

CDR3nt: TGCGCCAGCAGCCAAGTAGCGTCCGAGCAGTTCTTC
CDR3aa: CASSQVASEQFF
j_gene: TRBJ2-1
abundance: -
v_gene: TRBV4-3
d_gene: -

CDR3nt: TGTGCCAGCAGCCACCTACCGGGACTAGCGGGGGGTACAGATACGCAGTATTTT
CDR3aa: CASSHLPGLAGGTDTQYF
j_gene: TRBJ2-3
abundance: few
v_gene: TRBV7-9
d_gene: TRBD2

CDR3nt: TGCAGCGTTGAAGATCGAATGGCTAGCGGGAGGGGGTCCACAGATACGCAGTATTTT
CDR3aa: CSVEDRMASGRGSTDTQYF
j_gene: TRBJ2-3
abundance: -
v_gene: TRBV29-1
d_gene: TRBD2

CDR3nt: TGTGCCAGCAGTTCCGTCGGGACTCCGAGCTCCTACGAGCAGTACTTC
CDR3aa: CASSSVGTPSSYEQYF
j_gene: TRBJ2-7
abundance: -
v_gene: TRBV6-5
d_gene: -

CDR3nt: TGCGCCAGCAGCGTGCAACTAGCGGGAGTCGGTAATGAGCAGTTCTTC
CDR3aa: CASSVQLAGVGNEQFF
j_gene: TRBJ2-1
abundance: -
v_gene: TRBV4-3
d_gene: TRBD2

CDR3nt: TGTGCCACCAGCACAGCCAACAGGGGTGGAGAGACCCAGTACTTC
CDR3aa: CATSTANRGGETQYF
j_gene: TRBJ2-5
abundance: -
v_gene: TRBV15
d_gene: TRBD1

CDR3nt: TGTGCCAGCGGGGGGGCCACAGATACGCAGCATTTT
CDR3aa: CASGGATDTQHF
j_gene: TRBJ1-5
abundance: -
v_gene: TRBV9
d_gene: -